What follows describes a single T cell receptor (beta chain). Its cognate antigen is unknown. The CDR3 is made up of 15 amino acids. The ends lost 6 bases at V and 4 bases at J; junction bases unmatched: 10. CDR1 and CDR2 (germline): SNHLY, FYNNEI. Positive CCR7 selection of CD45RO-negative cells yielded the naive CD8 cells, and terminally differentiated effector memory CD45RA+ cells were excluded. Assay used: immunoSEQ multiplex PCR; TCRdb lists only in-frame clones, some missing. The data show 660,000 or so clones, approximately 96% seen once. This entry belongs to a study of shared clonotypes between healthy human individuals. Background on the study: Samples came from two female and three male donors aged 18 to 49. Study observations and caveats: Some clonotypes were shared by all four sorted-subset donors, while others were not shared. The non-shared ones had lower generation probabilities than the shared ones. Naive subsets generally had larger estimated richness than memory subsets. In several donors, about 5% of naive CD4 clonotypes appeared in common.

The sequenced sample consisted of naive CD8+ T cells sorted from blood. The J gene is TRBJ2-7, the V gene TRBV2; 9 nucleotides align to TRBD2. The source is a woman in her 30s in good health. The CDR3 region is CASRGLAGVVYEQYF. CDR3 DNA: TGTGCCAGCAGGGGGTTAGCGGGAGTGGTTTACGAGCAGTACTTC. Variable domain in full (rest from reference TRBV2 and TRBJ2-7): EPEVTQTPSHQVTQMGQEVILRCVPISNHLYFYWYRQILGQKVEFLVSFYNNEISEKSEIFDDQFSVERPDGSNFTLKIRSTKLEDSAMYFCASRGLAGVVYEQYFGPGTRLTVT.